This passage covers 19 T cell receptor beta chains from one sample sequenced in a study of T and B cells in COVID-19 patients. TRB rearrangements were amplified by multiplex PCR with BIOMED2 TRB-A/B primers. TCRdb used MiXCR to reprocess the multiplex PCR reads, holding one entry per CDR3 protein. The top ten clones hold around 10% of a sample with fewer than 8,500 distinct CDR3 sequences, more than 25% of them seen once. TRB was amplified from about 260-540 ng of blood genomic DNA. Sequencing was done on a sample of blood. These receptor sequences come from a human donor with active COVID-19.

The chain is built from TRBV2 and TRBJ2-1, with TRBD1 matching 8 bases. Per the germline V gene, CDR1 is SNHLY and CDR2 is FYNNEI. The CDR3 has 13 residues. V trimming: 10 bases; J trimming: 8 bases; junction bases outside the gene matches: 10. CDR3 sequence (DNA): TGTGCCATCGTCCGACAGGGGCGGGATGAGCAGTTCTTC. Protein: CAIVRQGRDEQFF.

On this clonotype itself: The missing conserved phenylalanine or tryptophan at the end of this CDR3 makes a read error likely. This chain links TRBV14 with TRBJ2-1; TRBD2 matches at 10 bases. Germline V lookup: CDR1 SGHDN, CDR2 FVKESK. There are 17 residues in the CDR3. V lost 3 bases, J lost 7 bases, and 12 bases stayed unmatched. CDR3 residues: CASSQYLAGAGGNEQFL. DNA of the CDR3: TGTGCCAGCAGCCAGTACCTAGCGGGAGCCGGGGGGAATGAGCAGTTCCTC.

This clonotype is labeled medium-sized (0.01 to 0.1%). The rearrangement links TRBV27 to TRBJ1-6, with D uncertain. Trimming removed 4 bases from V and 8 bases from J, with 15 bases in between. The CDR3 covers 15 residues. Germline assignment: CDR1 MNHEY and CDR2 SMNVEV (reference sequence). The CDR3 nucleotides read TGTGCCAGCAGTTCCCGCGTACCGAGGGATTCACCCCTCCACTTT. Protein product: CASSSRVPRDSPLHF.

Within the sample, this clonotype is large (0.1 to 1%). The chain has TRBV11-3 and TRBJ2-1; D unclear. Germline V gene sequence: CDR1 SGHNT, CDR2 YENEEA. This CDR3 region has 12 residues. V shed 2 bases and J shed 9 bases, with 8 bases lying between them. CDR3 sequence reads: CASSLSHAEQFF. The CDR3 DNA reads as TGTGCCAGCAGCTTAAGCCACGCTGAGCAGTTCTTC.

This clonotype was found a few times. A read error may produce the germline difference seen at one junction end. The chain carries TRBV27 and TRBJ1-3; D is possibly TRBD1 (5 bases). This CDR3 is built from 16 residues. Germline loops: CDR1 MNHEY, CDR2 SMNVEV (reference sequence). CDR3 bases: TGTGCCAGCAGCTTATCAGGGCAGCAGACTGGAAACACCATATATTTT. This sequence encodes CASSLSGQQTGNTIYF.

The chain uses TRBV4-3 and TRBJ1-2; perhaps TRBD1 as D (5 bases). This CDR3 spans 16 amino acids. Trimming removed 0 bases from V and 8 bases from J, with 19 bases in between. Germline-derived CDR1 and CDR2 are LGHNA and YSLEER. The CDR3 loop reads CASSQDYGGRRDGYTF. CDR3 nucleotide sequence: TGCGCCAGCAGCCAAGATTATGGGGGGAGGCGAGACGGCTACACCTTC.

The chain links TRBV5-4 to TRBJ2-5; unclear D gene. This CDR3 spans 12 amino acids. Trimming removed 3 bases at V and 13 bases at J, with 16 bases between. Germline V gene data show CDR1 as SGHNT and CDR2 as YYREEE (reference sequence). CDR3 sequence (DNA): TGTGCCAGCAGCTGGGAAGGACCGATCCGGTACTTC. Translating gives CASSWEGPIRYF.

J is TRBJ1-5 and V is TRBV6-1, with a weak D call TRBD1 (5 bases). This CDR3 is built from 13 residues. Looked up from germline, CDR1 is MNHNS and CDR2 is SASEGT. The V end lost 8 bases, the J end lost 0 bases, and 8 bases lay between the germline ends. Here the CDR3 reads CASAGYSNQPQHF. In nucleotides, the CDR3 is TGTGCCAGCGCAGGGTATAGCAATCAGCCCCAGCATTTT.

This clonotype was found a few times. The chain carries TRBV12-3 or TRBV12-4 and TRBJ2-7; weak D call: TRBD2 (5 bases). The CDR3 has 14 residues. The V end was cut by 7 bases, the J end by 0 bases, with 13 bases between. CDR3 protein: CASTLLGSSYEQYF. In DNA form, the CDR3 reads TGTGCCAGCACCTTGCTAGGGAGCTCCTACGAGCAGTACTTC.

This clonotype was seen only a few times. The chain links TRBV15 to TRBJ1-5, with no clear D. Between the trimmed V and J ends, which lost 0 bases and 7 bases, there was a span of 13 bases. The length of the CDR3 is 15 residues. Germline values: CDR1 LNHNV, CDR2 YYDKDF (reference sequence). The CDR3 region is CATSRDQEGSQPQHF. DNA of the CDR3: TGTGCCACCAGCAGAGATCAGGAGGGTTCGCAGCCCCAGCATTTT.

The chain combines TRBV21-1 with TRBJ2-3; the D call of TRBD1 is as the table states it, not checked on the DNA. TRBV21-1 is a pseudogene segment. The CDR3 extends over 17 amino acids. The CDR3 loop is CASTLDGRGTNTDTQYF. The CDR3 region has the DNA TGTGCCAGCACCCTAGATGGCCGCGGGACCAACACAGATACGCAGTATTTT.

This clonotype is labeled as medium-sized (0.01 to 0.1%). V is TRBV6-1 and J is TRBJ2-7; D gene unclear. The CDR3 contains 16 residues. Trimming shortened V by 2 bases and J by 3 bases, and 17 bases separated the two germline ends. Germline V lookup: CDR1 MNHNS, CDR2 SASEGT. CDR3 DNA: TGTGCCAGCAGTGAAACCCAGCTCGCAGGTGGCTACGAGCAGTACTTC. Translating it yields CASSETQLAGGYEQYF.

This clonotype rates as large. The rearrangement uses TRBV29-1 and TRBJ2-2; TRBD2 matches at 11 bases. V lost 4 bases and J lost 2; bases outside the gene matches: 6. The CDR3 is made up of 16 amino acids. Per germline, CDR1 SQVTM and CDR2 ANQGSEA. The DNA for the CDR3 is TGCAGCGTTGCGGAGGGACTAGCGGACAACACCGGGGAGCTGTTTTTT. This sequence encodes CSVAEGLADNTGELFF.

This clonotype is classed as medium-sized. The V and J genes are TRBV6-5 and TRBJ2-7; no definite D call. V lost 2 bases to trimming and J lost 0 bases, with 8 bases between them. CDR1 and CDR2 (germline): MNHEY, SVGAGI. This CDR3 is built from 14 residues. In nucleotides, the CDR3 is TGTGCCAGCAGTTACGAAAGGTACTCCTACGAGCAGTACTTC. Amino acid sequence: CASSYERYSYEQYF.

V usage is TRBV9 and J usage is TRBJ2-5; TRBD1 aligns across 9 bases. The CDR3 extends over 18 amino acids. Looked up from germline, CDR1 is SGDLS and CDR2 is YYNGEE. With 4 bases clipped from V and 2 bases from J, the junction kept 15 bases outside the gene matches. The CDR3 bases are TGTGCCAGCAGCTCAAACTGGGACAGGGAGGAGGAACAAGAGACCCAGTACTTC. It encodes CASSSNWDREEEQETQYF.

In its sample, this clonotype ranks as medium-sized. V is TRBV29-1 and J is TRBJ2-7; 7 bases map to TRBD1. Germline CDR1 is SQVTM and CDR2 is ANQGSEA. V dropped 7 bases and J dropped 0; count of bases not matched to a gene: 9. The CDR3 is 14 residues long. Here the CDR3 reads CSAQRGTASYEQYF. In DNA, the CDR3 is TGCAGCGCCCAACGTGGGACAGCCTCCTACGAGCAGTACTTC.

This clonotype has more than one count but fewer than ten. This chain's CDR3 is CASSYSGANTEAFF. The DNA of the CDR3 is TGTGCCAGCAGTTACTCGGGGGCTAACACTGAAGCTTTCTTT. The chain uses TRBV6-2 or TRBV6-3 and TRBJ1-1, with D possibly matching TRBD1 (6 bases). The length of the CDR3 is 14 residues. CDR1 MNHEY and CDR2 SVGEGT come from the germline V gene. V was trimmed by 0 bases and J by 2 bases, leaving 7 bases between them.

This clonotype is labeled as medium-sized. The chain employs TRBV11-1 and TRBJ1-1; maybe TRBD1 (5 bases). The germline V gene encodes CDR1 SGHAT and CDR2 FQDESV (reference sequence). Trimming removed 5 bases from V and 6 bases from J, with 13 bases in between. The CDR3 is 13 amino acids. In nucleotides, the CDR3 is TGTGCCAGCAGCGTCGACAGCCCTTCTGAAGCTTTCTTT. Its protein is CASSVDSPSEAFF.

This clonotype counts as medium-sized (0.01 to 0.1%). As DNA, the CDR3 is TGCAGCGTTGAAGGGACAGGGGGCTCCGGCACTGAAGCTTTCTTT. It yields the protein CSVEGTGGSGTEAFF. The gene calls are TRBV29-1 and TRBJ1-1; TRBD1 agrees at 11 bases. Germline V gene lookup returns CDR1 SQVTM and CDR2 ANQGSEA. The CDR3 contains 15 residues. Losses at the gene ends were 1 base for V and 4 bases for J; bases not matched to a gene: 5.